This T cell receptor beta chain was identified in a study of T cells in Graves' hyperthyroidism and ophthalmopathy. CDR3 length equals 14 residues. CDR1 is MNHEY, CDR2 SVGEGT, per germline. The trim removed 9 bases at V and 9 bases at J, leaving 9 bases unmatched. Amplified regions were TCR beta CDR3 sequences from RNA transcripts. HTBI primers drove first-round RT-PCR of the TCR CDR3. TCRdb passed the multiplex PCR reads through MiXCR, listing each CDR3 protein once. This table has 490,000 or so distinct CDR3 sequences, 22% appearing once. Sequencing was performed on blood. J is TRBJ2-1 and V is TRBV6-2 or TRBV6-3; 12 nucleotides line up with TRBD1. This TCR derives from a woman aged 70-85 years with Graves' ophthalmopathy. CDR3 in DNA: TGTGCCAGTGGATGGGGACAGGGGGCTGGTGAGCAGTTCTTC. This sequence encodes CASGWGQGAGEQFF.